Sequencing of this T cell receptor beta chain was carried out in a study of cytomegalovirus exposure and HLA in healthy donors. Looked up from germline, CDR1 is SNHLY and CDR2 is FYNNEI. The CDR3 is 15 amino acids. The V end was cut by 7 bases, the J end by 0 bases, with 15 bases between. The PCR used 60 Vbeta and 13 Jbeta primers. The protocol was immunoSEQ multiplex PCR, while the TCRdb copy is restricted to in-frame clones and leaves out a portion. The sample shows around 100,000 clones, less than 85% of them seen only once. The sample was PBMCs. The TCR comes from a woman aged 60-75 years in good health and CMV-seropositive. This rearrangement joins TRBV2 to TRBJ1-1, with a tentative D call TRBD1 (6 bases). The CDR3 DNA is TGTGCCAGCAAAGGACAGTTTGTCATGAACACTGAAGCTTTCTTT. Translating it yields CASKGQFVMNTEAFF.